This entry is about one T cell receptor (beta chain). There is no known antigen for this receptor. Base qualities are missing; no much larger clone stands one base away. The data are from a study of response to subunit inactivated influenza vaccine (dated by TCRdb to about 2018). With respect to the entire study: Deep quantitative profiling of the T cell receptor repertoire was used in the study to follow responses to a trivalent subunit inactivated influenza vaccine.

The germline V gene sets CDR1 to SGHRS and CDR2 to YFSETQ. Trimming removed 4 bases from V and 2 bases from J, leaving 10 bases between the germline ends. Its CDR3 holds 13 amino acids, cysteine through phenylalanine. Solely the CDR3 DNA is kept, with 39 bases framed from the first base. Overall study outcomes, separate from this receptor: The authors proposed that each seasonal influenza vaccination may bring in only a limited number of new T cells.

Library method: RT-PCR. The run used an Illumina HiSeq 2500. The public reads were reprocessed in TCRdb via fastp at Q25 and MiXCR, keeping in-frame beta chains. Identical CDR3 protein sequences are pooled into one entry, listed with their most common genes and DNA. Recorded for this sample are about 580,000 distinct CDR3 sequences; roughly 15% of them occurred a single time. The top ten clones comprise around 10% of the sample. The chain is made from TRBV5-1 and TRBJ2-7; the D region may be TRBD1 or TRBD2, each matching 5 bases equally. The sequences come from PBMCs from blood, collected 11 to 12 days after vaccination. The clonotype originates from a man aged 50-59 years who received an inactivated influenza vaccine. Donor details come from another sample of the same person, matched by shared clones. The sequenced DNA is TGCGCCAGCAGCGAAGGGACGACCTACGAGCAGTACTTC. Its translation reads: CASSEGTTYEQYF.